This paragraph reports one T cell receptor (beta chain). Its antigen is unidentified. These data belong to a study of T cell responses to AZD1222 COVID-19 vaccine. General observations from the study: Two AZD1222 doses significantly raised spike-specific TCR breadth and depth over controls.

Clones were read by immunoSEQ multiplex PCR, and TCRdb kept only the in-frame ones, dropping some. The sample includes some 100,000 clones, 87% of them seen just once. This sequence was found in an adult in good health. Here the sequenced sample was peripheral blood, taken on day 0 of AZD1222 vaccination.

DNA of the CDR3: TGTGCCAGCAGTTCGGCAGGGGGTTACTATGGCTACACCTTC. This gives the protein CASSSAGGYYGYTF. The chain has TRBV7-2 and TRBJ1-2, with 7 nucleotides matching TRBD1. V shed 6 bases and J 3 bases; nucleotides not matched to a gene: 7. The CDR3 consists of 14 residues. Germline-derived CDR1 and CDR2 are SGHTA and FQGNSA.